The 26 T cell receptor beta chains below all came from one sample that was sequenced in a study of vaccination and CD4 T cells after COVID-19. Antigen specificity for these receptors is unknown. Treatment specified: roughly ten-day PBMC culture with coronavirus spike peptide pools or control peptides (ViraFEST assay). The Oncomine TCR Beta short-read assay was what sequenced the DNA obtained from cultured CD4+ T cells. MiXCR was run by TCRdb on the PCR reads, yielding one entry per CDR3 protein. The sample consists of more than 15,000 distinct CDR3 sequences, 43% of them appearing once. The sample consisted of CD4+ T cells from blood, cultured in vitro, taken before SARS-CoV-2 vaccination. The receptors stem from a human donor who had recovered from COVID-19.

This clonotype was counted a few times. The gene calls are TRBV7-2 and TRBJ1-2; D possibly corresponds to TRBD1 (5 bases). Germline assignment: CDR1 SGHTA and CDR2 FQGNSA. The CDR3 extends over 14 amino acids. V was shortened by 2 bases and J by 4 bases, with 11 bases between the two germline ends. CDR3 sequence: CASSLSPGLYGYTF. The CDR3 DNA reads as TGTGCCAGCAGCTTATCCCCAGGGCTCTATGGCTACACCTTC.

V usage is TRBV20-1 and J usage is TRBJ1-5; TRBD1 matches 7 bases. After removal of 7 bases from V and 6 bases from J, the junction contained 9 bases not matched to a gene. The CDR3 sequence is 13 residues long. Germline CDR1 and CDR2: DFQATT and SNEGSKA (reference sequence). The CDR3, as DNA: TGCAGTGTAAGACACAGGGGAAGTCAGCCCCAGCATTTT. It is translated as CSVRHRGSQPQHF.

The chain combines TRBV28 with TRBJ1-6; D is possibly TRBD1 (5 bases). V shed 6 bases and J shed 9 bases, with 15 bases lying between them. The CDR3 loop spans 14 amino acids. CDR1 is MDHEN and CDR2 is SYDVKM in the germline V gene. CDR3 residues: CASRGGGRGSPLHF. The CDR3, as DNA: TGTGCCAGCAGGGGCGGGGGACGGGGTTCACCCCTCCACTTT.

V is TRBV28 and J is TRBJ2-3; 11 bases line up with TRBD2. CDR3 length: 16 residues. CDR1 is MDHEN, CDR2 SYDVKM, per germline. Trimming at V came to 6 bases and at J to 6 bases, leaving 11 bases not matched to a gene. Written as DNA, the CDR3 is TGTGCCAGCAGACGACTTAGCGGGAGGGCCGTGGATACGCAGTATTTT. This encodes CASRRLSGRAVDTQYF.

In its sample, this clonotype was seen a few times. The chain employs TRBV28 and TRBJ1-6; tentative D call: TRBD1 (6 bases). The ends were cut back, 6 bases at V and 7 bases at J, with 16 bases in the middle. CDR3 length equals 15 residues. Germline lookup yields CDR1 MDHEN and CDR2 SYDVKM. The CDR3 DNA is TGTGCCAGCAGCCTTAGTACAGGGATGAATTCACCCCTCCACTTT. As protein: CASSLSTGMNSPLHF.

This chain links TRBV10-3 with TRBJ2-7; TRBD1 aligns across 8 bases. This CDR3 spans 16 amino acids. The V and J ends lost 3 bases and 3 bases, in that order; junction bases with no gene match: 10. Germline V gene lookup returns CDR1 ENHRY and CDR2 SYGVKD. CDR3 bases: TGTGCCATCAGTGATCGGGGACAGGTGGGACTCTACGAGCAGTACTTC. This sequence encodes CAISDRGQVGLYEQYF.

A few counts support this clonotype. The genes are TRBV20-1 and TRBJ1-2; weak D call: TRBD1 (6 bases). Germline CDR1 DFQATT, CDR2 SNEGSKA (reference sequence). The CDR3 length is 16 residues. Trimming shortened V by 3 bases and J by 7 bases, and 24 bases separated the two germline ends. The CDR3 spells CSASTDGLGLGGGYTF. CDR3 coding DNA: TGCAGTGCTAGTACGGACGGGTTAGGCCTAGGGGGTGGCTACACCTTC.

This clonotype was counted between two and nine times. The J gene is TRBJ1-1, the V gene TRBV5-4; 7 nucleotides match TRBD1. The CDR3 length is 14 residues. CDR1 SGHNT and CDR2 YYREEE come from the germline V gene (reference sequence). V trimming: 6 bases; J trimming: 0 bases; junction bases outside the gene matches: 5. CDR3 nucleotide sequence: TGTGCCAGCACAGGGGGTGACATGAACACTGAAGCTTTCTTT. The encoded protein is CASTGGDMNTEAFF.

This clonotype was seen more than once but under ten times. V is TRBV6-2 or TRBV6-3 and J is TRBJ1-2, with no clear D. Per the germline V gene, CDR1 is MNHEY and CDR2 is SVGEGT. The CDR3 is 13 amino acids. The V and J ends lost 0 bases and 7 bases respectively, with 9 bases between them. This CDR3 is CASSYSEKGGYTF. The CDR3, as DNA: TGTGCCAGCAGTTACTCCGAGAAGGGTGGCTACACCTTC.

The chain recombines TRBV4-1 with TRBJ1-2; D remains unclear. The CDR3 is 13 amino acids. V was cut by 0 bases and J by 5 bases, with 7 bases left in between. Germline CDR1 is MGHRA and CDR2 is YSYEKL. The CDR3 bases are TGCGCCAGCAGCCAAGACAGATATTATGGCTACACCTTC. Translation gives CASSQDRYYGYTF.

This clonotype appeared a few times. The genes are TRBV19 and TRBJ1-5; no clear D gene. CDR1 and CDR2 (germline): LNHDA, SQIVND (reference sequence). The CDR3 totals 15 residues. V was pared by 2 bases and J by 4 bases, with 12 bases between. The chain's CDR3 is CASSIIGGGNQPQHF. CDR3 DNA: TGTGCCAGTAGTATAATTGGTGGCGGGAATCAGCCCCAGCATTTT.

The CDR3 region has the DNA TGTGCCATCAGTGGGGGACAGGATGTTATCTCACCCCTCCACTTT. This translates into CAISGGQDVISPLHF. The rearrangement joins TRBV10-3 to TRBJ1-6; 8 bases match TRBD1. With V trimmed by 4 bases and J by 10 bases, 9 bases remained unmatched. This CDR3 region has 15 residues. The germline CDR1 and CDR2 sequences are ENHRY and SYGVKD.

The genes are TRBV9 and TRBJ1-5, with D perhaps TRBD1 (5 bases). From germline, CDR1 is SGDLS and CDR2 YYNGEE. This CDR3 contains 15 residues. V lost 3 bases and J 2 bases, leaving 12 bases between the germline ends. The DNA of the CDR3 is TGTGCCAGCAGCGCGGGACCCGAGGGCAATCAGCCCCAGCATTTT. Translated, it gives CASSAGPEGNQPQHF.

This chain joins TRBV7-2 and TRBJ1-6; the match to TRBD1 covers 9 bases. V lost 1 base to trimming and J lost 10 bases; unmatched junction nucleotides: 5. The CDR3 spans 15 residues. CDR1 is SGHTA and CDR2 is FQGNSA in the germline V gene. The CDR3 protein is CASSLDRGPRSPLHF. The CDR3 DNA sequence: TGTGCCAGCAGCTTAGACAGGGGGCCGAGGTCACCCCTCCACTTT.

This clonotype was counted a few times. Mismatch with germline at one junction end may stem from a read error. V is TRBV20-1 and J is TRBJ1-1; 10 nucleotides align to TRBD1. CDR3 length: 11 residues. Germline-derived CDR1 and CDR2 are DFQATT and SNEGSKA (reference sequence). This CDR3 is CSARAGGQGSF. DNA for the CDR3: TGCAGTGCTCGGGCGGGGGGACAGGGGTCCTTT.

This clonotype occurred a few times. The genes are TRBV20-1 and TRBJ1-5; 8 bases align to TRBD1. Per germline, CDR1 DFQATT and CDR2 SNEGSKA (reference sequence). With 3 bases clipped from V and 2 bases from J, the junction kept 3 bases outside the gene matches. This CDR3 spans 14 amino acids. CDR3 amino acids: CSASSGQGNQPQHF. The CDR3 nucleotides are TGCAGTGCTAGTTCGGGACAGGGCAATCAGCCCCAGCATTTT.

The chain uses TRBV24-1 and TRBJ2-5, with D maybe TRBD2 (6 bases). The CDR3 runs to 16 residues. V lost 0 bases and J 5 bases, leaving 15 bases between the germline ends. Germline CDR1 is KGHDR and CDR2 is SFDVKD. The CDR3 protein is CATSDLNPEGGETQYF. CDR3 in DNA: TGTGCCACCAGTGATTTGAATCCCGAGGGAGGTGAGACCCAGTACTTC.

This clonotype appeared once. CDR3 in amino acids: CASSHDRVNEQFF. The DNA of the CDR3 is TGTGCCAGCAGTCACGACAGAGTTAATGAGCAGTTCTTC. The rearrangement links TRBV27 to TRBJ2-1; D might be TRBD1 (5 bases). Trimming removed 5 bases from V and 7 bases from J, with 12 bases in between. Looked up from germline, CDR1 is MNHEY and CDR2 is SMNVEV (reference sequence). This CDR3 spans 13 amino acids.

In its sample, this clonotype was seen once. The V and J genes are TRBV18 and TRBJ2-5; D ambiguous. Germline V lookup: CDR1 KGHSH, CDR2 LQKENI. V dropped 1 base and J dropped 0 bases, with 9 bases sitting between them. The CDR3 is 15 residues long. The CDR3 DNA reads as TGTGCCAGCTCACCACGGGCGAGCGACCAAGAGACCCAGTACTTC. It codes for CASSPRASDQETQYF.

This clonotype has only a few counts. CDR3 region: CSARGGERTDTQYF. DNA for the CDR3: TGCAGTGCTAGAGGCGGGGAAAGAACCGATACGCAGTATTTT. The V and J genes are TRBV20-1 and TRBJ2-3; the D gene is possibly TRBD2 (6 bases). With 1 base removed from V and 6 bases from J, the gap between germline ends came to 14 bases. This CDR3 contains 14 residues. Germline values: CDR1 DFQATT, CDR2 SNEGSKA (reference sequence).

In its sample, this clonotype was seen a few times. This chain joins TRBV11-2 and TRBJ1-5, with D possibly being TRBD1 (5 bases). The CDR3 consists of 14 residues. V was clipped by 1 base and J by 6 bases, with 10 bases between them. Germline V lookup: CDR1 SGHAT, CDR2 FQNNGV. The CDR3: CASSLGRQGQPQHF. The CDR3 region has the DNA TGTGCCAGCAGCTTAGGACGCCAGGGTCAGCCCCAGCATTTT.

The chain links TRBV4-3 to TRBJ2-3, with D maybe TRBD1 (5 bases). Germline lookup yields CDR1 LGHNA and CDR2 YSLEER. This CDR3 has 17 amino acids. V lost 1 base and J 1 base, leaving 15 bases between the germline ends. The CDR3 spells CASSQGRGLFGTDTQYF. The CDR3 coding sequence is TGCGCCAGCAGCCAAGGAAGGGGCCTATTTGGCACAGATACGCAGTATTTT.

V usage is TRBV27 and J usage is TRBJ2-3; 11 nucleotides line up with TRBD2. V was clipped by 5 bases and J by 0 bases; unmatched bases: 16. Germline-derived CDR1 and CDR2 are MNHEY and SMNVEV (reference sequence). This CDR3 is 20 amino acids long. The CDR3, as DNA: TGTGCCAGCAGTCCGACTAGAATGGGACTAGCGGCGATTAGCACAGATACGCAGTATTTT. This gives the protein CASSPTRMGLAAISTDTQYF.

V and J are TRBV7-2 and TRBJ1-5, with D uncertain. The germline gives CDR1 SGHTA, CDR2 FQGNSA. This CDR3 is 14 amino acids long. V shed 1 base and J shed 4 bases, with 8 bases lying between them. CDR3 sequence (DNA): TGTGCCAGCAGCTTAGTAGCCGATAATCAGCCCCAGCATTTT. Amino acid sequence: CASSLVADNQPQHF.

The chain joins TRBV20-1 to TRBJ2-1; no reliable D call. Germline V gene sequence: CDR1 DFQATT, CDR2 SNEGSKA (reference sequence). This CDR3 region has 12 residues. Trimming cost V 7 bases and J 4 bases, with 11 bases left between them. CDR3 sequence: CSERSPYNEQFF. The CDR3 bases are TGCAGTGAACGGTCCCCTTACAATGAGCAGTTCTTC.

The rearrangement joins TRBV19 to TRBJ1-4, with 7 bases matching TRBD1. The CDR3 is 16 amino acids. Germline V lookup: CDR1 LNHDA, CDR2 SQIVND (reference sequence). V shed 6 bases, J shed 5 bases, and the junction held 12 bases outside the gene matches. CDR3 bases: TGTGCCAGTAGCCGCCACTACAGGGGTGTCAATGAAAAACTGTTTTTT. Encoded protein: CASSRHYRGVNEKLFF.